This T cell receptor beta chain was profiled in a study of blood T cells in healthy people across ages. Findings of the study overall: Conclusively comparing naive with antigen-experienced cells was impossible with unsorted PBMCs. Unknown CMV status may confound age-related changes in expanded clones.

Through a sample-barcoded 5' primer and a J-beta primer mix, a second PCR was run for about 6 to 12 cycles. TCRdb analysed the 5' RACE reads with MiXCR anew, one entry per CDR3 protein. The data show fewer than 2,000,000 distinct CDR3 sequences, about 31% seen once. The CDR3 has 12 residues. CDR1 LGHDT and CDR2 YNNKEL come from the germline V gene (reference sequence). With 7 bases removed from V and 5 bases from J, the gap between germline ends came to 9 bases. This clonotype occurred a few times. Its antigen is currently unknown. This receptor was taken from a woman aged 25 to 39 in good health. The rearrangement uses TRBV3-1 and TRBJ2-1, with D hard to call. Sequenced material: blood. The CDR3 coding sequence is TGTGCCAGCAACCTAGGCGACAATGAGCAGTTCTTC. As protein: CASNLGDNEQFF.